The entry below describes one TCR beta chain. Antigen specificity is unknown. The data were obtained in a study of monozygotic twins with inflammatory bowel disease. Study observations and caveats: Patient-to-patient differences in immunosuppressive treatment may have added variability to the repertoires. Fewer clonotypes were shared with others by IBD patients than by healthy twins, especially with disease activity. The study found lower TCRbeta diversity (inverse Simpson) in IBD patients than in healthy co-twins.

TCRdb reprocessed the 5' RACE reads and keeps a single row for each CDR3 protein, giving no DNA. In all, the sample yields about 210,000 distinct CDR3 sequences. RNA in its total form was extracted from whole blood, and T cells were not sorted. Germline CDR1 MNHEY, CDR2 SVGEGT. The length of the CDR3 is 12 residues. This chain joins TRBV6-2 or TRBV6-3 and TRBJ2-1; TCRdb proposes TRBD2, but this gene call is untestable without DNA. The sample was blood. This TCR was sampled from a human donor with ulcerative colitis or Crohn's disease, or a healthy co-twin of an affected twin (not recorded which). CDR3 sequence reads: CASIGAGGEQFF.